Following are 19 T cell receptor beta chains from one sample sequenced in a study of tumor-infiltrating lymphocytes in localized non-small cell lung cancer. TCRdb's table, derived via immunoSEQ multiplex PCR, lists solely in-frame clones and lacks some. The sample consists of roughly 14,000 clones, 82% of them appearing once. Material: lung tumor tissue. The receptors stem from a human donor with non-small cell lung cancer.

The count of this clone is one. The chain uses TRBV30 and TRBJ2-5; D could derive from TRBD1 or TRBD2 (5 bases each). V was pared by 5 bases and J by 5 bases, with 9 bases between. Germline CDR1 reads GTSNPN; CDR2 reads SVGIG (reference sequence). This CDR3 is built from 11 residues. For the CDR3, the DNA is TGTGCCTGGGGGGGTGGGGAGACCCAGTACTTC. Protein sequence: CAWGGGETQYF.

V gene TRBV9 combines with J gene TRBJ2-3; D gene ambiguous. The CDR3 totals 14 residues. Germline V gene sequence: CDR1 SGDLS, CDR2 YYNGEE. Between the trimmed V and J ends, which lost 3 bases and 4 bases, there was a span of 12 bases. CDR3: CASSALLGADTQYF. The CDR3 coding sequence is TGTGCCAGCAGCGCCCTTCTAGGCGCAGATACGCAGTATTTT.

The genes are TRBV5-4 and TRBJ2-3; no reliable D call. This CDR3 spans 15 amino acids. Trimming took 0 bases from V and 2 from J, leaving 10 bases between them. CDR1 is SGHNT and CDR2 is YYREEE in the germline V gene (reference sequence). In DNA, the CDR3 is TGTGCCAGCAGCTTGGACCTAGGAGTCACAGATACGCAGTATTTT. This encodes CASSLDLGVTDTQYF.

CDR3 sequence reads: CASSIGQGVGANTEAFF. As DNA, the CDR3 is TGTGCCAGTAGTATAGGACAGGGGGTCGGAGCGAACACTGAAGCTTTCTTT. The chain combines TRBV19 with TRBJ1-1; 9 bases match TRBD1. Germline values: CDR1 LNHDA, CDR2 SQIVND (reference sequence). The length of the CDR3 is 17 residues. Losses at the gene ends were 1 base for V and 1 base for J; bases not matched to a gene: 7.

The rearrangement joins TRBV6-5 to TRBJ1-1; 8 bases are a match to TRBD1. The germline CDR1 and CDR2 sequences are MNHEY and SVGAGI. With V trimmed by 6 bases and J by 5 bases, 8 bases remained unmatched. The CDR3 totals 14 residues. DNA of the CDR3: TGTGCCAGCAGACGTACAGGGGGTAGGACTGAAGCTTTCTTT. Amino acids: CASRRTGGRTEAFF.

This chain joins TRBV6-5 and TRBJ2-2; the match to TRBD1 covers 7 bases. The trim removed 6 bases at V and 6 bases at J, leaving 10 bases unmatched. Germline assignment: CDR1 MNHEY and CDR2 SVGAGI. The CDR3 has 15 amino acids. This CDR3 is CASRRTGVGSGELFF. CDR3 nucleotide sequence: TGTGCCAGCAGGAGGACAGGCGTGGGGTCCGGGGAGCTGTTTTTT.

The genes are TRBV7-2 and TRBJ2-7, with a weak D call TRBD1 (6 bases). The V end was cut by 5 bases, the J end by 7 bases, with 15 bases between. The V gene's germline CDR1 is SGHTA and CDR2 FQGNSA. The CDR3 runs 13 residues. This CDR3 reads CASSRGQSREQYF. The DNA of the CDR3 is TGTGCCAGCAGCCGCGGACAGTCTAGAGAGCAGTACTTC.

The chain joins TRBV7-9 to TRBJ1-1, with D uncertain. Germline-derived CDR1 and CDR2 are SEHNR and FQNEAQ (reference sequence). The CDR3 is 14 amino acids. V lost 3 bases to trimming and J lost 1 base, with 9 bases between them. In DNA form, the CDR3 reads TGTGCCAGCAGCTTGGTGACACAGAACACTGAAGCTTTCTTT. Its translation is CASSLVTQNTEAFF. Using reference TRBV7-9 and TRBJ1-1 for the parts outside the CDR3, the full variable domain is DTGVSQNPRHKITKRGQNVTFRCDPISEHNRLYWYRQTLGQGPEFLTYFQNEAQLEKSRLLSDRFSAERPKGSFSTLEIQRTEQGDSAMYLCASSLVTQNTEAFFGQGTRLTVV.

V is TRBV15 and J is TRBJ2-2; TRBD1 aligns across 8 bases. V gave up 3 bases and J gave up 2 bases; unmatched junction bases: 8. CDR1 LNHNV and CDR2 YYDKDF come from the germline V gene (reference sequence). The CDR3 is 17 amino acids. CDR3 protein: CATSSAAGGTNTGELFF. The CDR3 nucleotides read TGTGCCACCAGCAGCGCGGCAGGGGGCACCAACACCGGGGAGCTGTTTTTT.

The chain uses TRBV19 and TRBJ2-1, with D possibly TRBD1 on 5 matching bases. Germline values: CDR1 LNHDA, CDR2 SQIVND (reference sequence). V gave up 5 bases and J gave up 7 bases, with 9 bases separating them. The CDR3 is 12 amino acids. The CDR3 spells CASSLRQNEQFF. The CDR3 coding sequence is TGTGCCAGTAGTCTCCGACAGAATGAGCAGTTCTTC.

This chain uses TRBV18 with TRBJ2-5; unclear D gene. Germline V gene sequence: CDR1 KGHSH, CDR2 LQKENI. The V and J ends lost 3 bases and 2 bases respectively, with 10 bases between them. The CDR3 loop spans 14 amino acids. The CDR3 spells CASSPPVQQETQYF. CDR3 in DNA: TGTGCCAGCTCACCTCCCGTCCAACAAGAGACCCAGTACTTC.

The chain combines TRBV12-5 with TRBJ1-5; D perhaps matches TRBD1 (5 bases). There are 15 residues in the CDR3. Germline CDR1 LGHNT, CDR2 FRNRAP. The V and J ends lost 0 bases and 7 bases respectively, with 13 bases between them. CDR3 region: CASGLVSPGRQPQHF. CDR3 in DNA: TGTGCTAGTGGTTTGGTCTCGCCAGGGCGGCAGCCCCAGCATTTT.

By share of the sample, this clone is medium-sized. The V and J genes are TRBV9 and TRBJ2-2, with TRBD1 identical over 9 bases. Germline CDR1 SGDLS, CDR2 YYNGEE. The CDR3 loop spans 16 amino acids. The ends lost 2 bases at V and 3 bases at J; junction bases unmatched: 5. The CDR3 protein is CASSVARTGDTGELFF. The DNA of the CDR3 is TGTGCCAGCAGCGTGGCTAGGACAGGGGACACCGGGGAGCTGTTTTTT.

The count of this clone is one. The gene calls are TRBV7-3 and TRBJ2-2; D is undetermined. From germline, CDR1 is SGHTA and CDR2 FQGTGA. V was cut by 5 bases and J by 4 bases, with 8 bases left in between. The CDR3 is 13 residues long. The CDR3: CASSRSPTGELFF. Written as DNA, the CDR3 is TGTGCCAGCAGCCGTAGCCCCACCGGGGAGCTGTTTTTT.

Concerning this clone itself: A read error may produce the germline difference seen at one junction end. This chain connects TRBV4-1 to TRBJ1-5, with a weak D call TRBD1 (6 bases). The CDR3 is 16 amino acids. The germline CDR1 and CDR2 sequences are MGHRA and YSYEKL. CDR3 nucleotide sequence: TGCTCCAGCAGCCCACCGGAAGGGGGAAGCAATCAGCCCCAGCATTTT. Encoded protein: CSSSPPEGGSNQPQHF.

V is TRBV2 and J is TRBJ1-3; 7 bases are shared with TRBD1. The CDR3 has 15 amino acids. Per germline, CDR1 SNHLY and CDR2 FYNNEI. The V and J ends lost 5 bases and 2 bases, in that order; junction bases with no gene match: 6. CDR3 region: CASSTPGGPGNTIYF. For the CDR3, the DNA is TGTGCCAGCAGTACTCCAGGGGGGCCTGGAAACACCATATATTTT.

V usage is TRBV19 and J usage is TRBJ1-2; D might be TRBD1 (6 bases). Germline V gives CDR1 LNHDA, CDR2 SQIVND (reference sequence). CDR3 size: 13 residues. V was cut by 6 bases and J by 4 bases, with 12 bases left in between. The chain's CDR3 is CASRQQGSYGYTF. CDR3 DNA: TGTGCCAGTAGACAACAGGGATCCTATGGCTACACCTTC.

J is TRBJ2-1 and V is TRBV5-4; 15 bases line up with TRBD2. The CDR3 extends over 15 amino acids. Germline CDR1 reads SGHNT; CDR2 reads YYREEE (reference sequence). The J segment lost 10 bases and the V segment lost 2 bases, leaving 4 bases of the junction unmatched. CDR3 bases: TGTGCCAGCAGCTTAGGACTAGCGGGGGGGAGAGAGCAGTTCTTC. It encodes CASSLGLAGGREQFF.

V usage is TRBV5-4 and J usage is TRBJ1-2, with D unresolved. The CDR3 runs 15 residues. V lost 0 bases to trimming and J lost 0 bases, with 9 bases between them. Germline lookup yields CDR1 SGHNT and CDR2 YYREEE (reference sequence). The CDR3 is CASSLGGRPNYGYTF. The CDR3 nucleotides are TGTGCCAGCAGCTTGGGTGGCAGGCCTAACTATGGCTACACCTTC.